This T cell receptor beta chain was sequenced during a study of blood T cell repertoires in COVID-19. Study context: Some COVID-19 samples were acute and others convalescent; all came from the United States, Italy and Spain. T cells, B-cell-depleted T cells, or PBMCs supplied cDNA or gDNA.

As processed by the authors: Cell counts per sample came from amplifying reference gene primers. The method was immunoSEQ multiplex PCR; TCRdb's version includes in-frame clones alone and lacks a portion of them. Clonal size and the V and J genes are those of that table, whereas D and trimming came from the DNA. The sample records approximately 50,000 clones, 91% being singletons. Looked up from germline, CDR1 is LNHDA and CDR2 is SQIVND (reference sequence). CDR3 length equals 16 residues. With V trimmed by 3 bases and J by 6 bases, 4 bases remained unmatched. The chain uses TRBV19 and TRBJ2-1, with TRBD2 identical over 14 bases. Sequencing used peripheral blood. This receptor was identified in a man aged 50 to 60 with active COVID-19. The CDR3: CASSIPGLAGVNEQFF. CDR3 DNA sequence: TGTGCCAGTAGTATCCCGGGACTAGCGGGAGTCAATGAGCAGTTCTTC.